The present T cell receptor (beta chain) was sequenced within a study of blood T cell repertoires in COVID-19 (dated by TCRdb to about 2020). Background on the whole study: Collaborator samples came from the United States, Italy and Spain and covered acute and convalescent phases of COVID-19. The prospective study material was composed of cDNA or gDNA derived from T cells, B-cell-depleted T cells, or PBMCs. The dataset comprised deeply sampled blood TCRbeta repertoires from subjects exposed to, actively infected with, or recovered from COVID-19. A freely available public database, intended as a resource for researchers studying the immune response to SARS-CoV-2, is where the repertoires were released. Samples came from the ongoing ImmuneRACE study (first 160 participants) plus 1,254 subjects from 6 global collaborators. Nearly every sample came with metadata listing a de-identified subject ID, COVID-19 status, age in years and sex. Where HLA class I and class II types were available, the types were taken from metadata supplied by the sample provider, not from assay-based typing.

CDR1 and CDR2 are read off the germline V gene as MNHEY and SVGAGI. Ends trimmed: V by 6 bases, J by 5 bases; bases unmatched to a gene: 10. The CDR3 runs 15 amino acids, cysteine and phenylalanine included. This entry keeps only the CDR3 DNA: 45 bases, framed from base 1. Each collaborating institution followed its own protocols to collect whole blood in K2EDTA tubes. For TCRbeta analysis, collaborators shipped samples as frozen whole blood, isolated PBMCs, or DNA extracted from either of those sample types. Study-wide findings and limitations: Clinical and demographic metadata were provided uncurated, with the amount varying by source and participant.

The immunoSEQ Assay, a bias-controlled multiplex PCR, was used to amplify TCRbeta CDR3 regions from genomic DNA. The authors processed their data as follows. Within the assay, amplification of reference gene primers was used to estimate how many nucleated cells each sample contained. To quantify the absolute abundance of each unique TCRbeta CDR3 rearrangement, sequence reads were collapsed and filtered. For each sample, productive Simpson clonality was calculated as the square root of Simpson's diversity index across productive rearrangements. The table comes from immuneACCESS by way of TCRdb, which keeps in-frame sequences with V and J called. Part of the clones is missing from these tables; in studies checked, under half for an unresolved V gene and the rest for unknown reasons. V, J and clone size are those of that table, while D and trimming were read from the DNA. In all, the sample holds about 110,000 clones, and around nine tenths of those were seen once. 4% to 5% of the sample is held by the ten biggest clonotypes.

In the case of this clone: No antigen is known for it. Base qualities are not recorded, but no much larger clone differs from it by a single base.

The specimen sequenced was peripheral blood. The chain is made from TRBV6-5 and TRBJ1-2; TRBD1 lines up with 9 middle nucleotides. This TCR came from a man aged 35 to 55 with acute or convalescent COVID-19. The CDR3 in this case is CASRISGQGGYGYTF. The nucleotide sequence is given as TGTGCCAGCAGAATCTCGGGACAGGGTGGATATGGCTACACCTTC.